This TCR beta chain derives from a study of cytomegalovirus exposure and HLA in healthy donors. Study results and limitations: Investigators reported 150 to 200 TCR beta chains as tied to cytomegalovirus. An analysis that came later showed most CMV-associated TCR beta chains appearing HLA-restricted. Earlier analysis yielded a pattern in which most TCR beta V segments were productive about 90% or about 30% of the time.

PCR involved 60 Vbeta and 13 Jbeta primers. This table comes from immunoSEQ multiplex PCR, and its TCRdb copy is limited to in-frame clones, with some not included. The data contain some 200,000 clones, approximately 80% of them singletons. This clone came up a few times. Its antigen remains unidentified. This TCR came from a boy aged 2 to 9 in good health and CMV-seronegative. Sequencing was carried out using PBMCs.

CDR3 residues: CASSLGLGGSDTQYF. The DNA for the CDR3 is TGTGCCAGCAGTCTTGGACTAGGGGGTTCAGATACGCAGTATTTT. The chain joins TRBV6-4 to TRBJ2-3; TRBD2 might be the D (7 bases). The CDR3 length is 15 residues. Trimming took off 5 bases at V and 4 bases at J, with 16 bases between the two ends. Germline CDR1 and CDR2: MRHNA and SNTAGT.